These T cell receptor beta chains were read from a single sample in a study of sequential checkpoint blockade in melanoma. Libraries were prepared by immunoSEQ multiplex PCR; TCRdb keeps only in-frame clonotypes and omits some of them. The table includes some 10,000 clones, approximately 27% detected once. Specimen: tumor tissue (inferred from file names), collected from a patient given nivolumab and ipilimumab in sequence. These receptors were taken from a human donor with melanoma. The CDR3 runs from the conserved cysteine through the conserved F or W. D genes are given only for firm matches. Clone sizes are given selectively: once, few, many, or a class where the clone is expanded.

TGTGCCAGCAGTCCCAGGGGGCTGGGGGAAGAAAAACTGTTTTTT | CASSPRGLGEEKLFF | TRBJ1-4 | TRBV6-8 | few | TRBD1
TGTGCCAGCAGCTTAGGAAGACGGCGGGGCCGAGAGACCCAGTACTTC | CASSLGRRRGRETQYF | TRBJ2-5 | TRBV11-3 | few | .
TGTGCCAGCATGGGGTATGAAAAACTGTTTTTT | CASMGYEKLFF | TRBJ1-4 | TRBV6-7 | . | .
TGCGCCAGCAGTGAAACAGGGGGCGTATATGGCTACACCTTC | CASSETGGVYGYTF | TRBJ1-2 | TRBV10-2 | . | TRBD1
TGCGCCAGCAGCTCGCAGGATTATCTCGATACGCAGTATTTT | CASSSQDYLDTQYF | TRBJ2-3 | TRBV5-1 | . | .
TGTGCCAGCAGCTCAATGGGACAGGGGGCCTTTGGCTACACCTTC | CASSSMGQGAFGYTF | TRBJ1-2 | TRBV11-3 | few | TRBD1
TGCGCCAGCAGCCTGACGATCCCCCAAGAGACCCAGTACTTC | CASSLTIPQETQYF | TRBJ2-5 | TRBV5-1 | . | .
TGCGCCAGCAGCCCCCAGGTTAGCAATCAGCCCCAGCATTTT | CASSPQVSNQPQHF | TRBJ1-5 | TRBV1 | . | .
TGCGCCAGCAGCTTTTACAGGGGAGAGAGGGAGACCCAGTACTTC | CASSFYRGERETQYF | TRBJ2-5 | TRBV5-1 | . | TRBD1
TGCGCCAGCACCGAACAGGGAGTCTCCTTTAATGAGCAGTTCTTC | CASTEQGVSFNEQFF | TRBJ2-1 | TRBV5-1 | . | .
TGCGCCAGCAGCGTAGAGGGACAGAGCTCTGGAAACACCATATATTTT | CASSVEGQSSGNTIYF | TRBJ1-3 | TRBV5-1 | . | TRBD1
TGTGCCAGCTCACCACGACGTGACTCTGGAAACACCATATATTTT | CASSPRRDSGNTIYF | TRBJ1-3 | TRBV18 | . | .
TGTGCCAGCAGCCCGGGGACACCGTATTTAACACCCCTCCACTTT | CASSPGTPYLTPLHF | TRBJ1-6 | TRBV6-8 | . | .
TGTGCCAGCAGTGCTACAGGGGCCAATGAGCAGTTCTTC | CASSATGANEQFF | TRBJ2-1 | TRBV6-8 | . | TRBD1
TGTGCCATCAGGACAACCGACGGACCAAATAATTCACCCCTCCACTTT | CAIRTTDGPNNSPLHF | TRBJ1-6 | TRBV6-4 | . | .